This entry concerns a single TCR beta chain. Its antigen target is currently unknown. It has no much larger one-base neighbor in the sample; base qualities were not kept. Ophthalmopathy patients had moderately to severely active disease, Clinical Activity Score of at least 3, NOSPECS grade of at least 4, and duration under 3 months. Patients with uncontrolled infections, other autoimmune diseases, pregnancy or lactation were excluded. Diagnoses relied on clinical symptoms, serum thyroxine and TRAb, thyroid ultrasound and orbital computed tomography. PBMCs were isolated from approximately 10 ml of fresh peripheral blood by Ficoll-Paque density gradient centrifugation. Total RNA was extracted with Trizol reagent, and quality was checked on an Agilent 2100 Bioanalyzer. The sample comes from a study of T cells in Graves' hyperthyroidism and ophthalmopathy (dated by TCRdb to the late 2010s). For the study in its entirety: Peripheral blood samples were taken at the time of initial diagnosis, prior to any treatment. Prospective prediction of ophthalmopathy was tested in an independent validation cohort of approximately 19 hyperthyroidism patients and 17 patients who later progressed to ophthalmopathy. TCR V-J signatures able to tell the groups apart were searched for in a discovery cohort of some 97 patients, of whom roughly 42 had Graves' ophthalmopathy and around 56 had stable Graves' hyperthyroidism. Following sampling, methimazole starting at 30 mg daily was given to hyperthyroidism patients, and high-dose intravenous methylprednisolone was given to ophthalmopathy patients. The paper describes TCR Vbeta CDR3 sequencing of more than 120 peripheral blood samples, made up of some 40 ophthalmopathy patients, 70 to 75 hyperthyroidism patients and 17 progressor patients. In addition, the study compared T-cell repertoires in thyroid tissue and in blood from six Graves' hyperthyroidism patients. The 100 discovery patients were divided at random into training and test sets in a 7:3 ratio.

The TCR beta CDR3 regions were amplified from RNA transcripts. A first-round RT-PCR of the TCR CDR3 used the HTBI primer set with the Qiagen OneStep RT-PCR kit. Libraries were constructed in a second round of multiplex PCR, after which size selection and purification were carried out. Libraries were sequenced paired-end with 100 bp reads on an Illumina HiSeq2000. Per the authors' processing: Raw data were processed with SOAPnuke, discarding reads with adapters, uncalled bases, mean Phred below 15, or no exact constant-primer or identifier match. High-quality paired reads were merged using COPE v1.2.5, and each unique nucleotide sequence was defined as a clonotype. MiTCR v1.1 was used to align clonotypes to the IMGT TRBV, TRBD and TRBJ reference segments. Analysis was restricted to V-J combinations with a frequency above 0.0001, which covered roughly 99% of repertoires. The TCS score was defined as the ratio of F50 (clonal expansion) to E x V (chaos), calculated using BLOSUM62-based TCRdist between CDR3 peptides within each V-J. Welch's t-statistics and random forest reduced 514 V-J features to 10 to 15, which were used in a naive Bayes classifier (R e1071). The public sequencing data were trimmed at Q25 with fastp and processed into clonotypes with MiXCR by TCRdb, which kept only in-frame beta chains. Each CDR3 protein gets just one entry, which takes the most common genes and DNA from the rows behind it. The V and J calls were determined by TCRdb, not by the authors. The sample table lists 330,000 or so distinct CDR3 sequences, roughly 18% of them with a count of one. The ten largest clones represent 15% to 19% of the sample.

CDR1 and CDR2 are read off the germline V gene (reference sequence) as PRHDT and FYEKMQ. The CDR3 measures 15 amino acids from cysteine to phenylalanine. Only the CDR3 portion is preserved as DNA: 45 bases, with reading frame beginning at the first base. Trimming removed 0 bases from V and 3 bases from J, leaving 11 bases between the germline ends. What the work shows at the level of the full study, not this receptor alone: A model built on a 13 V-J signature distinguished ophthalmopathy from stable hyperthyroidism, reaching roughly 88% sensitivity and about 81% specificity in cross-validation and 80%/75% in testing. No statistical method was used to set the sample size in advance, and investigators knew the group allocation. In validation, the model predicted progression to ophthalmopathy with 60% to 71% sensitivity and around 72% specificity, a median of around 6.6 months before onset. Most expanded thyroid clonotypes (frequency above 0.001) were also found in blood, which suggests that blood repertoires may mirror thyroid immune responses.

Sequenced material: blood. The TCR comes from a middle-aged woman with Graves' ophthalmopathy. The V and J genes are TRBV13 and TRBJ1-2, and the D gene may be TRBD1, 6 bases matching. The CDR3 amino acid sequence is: CASSLGDRGHYGYTF. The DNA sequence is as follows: TGTGCCAGCAGCTTAGGGGACAGAGGACACTATGGCTACACCTTC.